Each of the 6 T cell receptor beta chains below was sequenced from the same sample in a study of control samples from healthy donors and cancer patients. The assay was immunoSEQ multiplex PCR, and TCRdb's table has in-frame clones only and misses some. The repertoire holds 170,000 or so clones, with over 80% as singletons. Sequenced sample: blood. These receptors came from a man in his late teens or twenties in good health.

The J gene is TRBJ2-5, the V gene TRBV9, with D perhaps TRBD1 (5 bases). The CDR3 consists of 14 residues. Trimming removed 1 base at V and 5 bases at J, with 12 bases between. Germline V gives CDR1 SGDLS, CDR2 YYNGEE. CDR3 in amino acids: CASSVSPGSETQYF. CDR3 nucleotide sequence: TGTGCCAGCAGCGTAAGCCCAGGGTCGGAGACCCAGTACTTC.

V is TRBV6-5 and J is TRBJ2-1; D possibly corresponds to TRBD2 (5 bases). Germline V gene data show CDR1 as MNHEY and CDR2 as SVGAGI. The CDR3 has 15 amino acids. The V end lost 0 bases, the J end lost 4 bases, and 10 bases lay between the germline ends. The DNA for the CDR3 is TGTGCCAGCAGTTACTCGGGAGCTGTTTACAATGAGCAGTTCTTC. It encodes CASSYSGAVYNEQFF.

This chain joins TRBV6-6 and TRBJ1-5; D is uncertain. The V gene lost 2 bases and the J gene lost 4 bases, with 9 bases spanning the gap. CDR1 and CDR2 from the germline V gene are MNHNY and SVGAGI (reference sequence). CDR3 size: 14 residues. Here the CDR3 reads CASSYLAGNQPQHF. As DNA, the CDR3 is TGTGCCAGCAGTTACCTGGCCGGGAATCAGCCCCAGCATTTT.

The V and J genes are TRBV9 and TRBJ2-2; 8 bases fit TRBD1. J lost 8 bases, V lost 4 bases, and 7 bases had no gene match. The CDR3 spans 14 residues. The germline gives CDR1 SGDLS, CDR2 YYNGEE. In DNA form, the CDR3 reads TGTGCCAGCAGCCGGACAGGGAGCGGAGGGGAGCTGTTTTTT. Translation gives CASSRTGSGGELFF.

V gene TRBV15 combines with J gene TRBJ1-5; no reliable D call. The CDR3 consists of 13 residues. V lost 1 base and J lost 3, with 4 bases in between. The germline CDR1 and CDR2 sequences are LNHNV and YYDKDF (reference sequence). This chain's CDR3 is CATSRGVNQPQHF. The CDR3 nucleotides are TGTGCCACCAGCAGAGGGGTCAATCAGCCCCAGCATTTT.

The CDR3 is CASSYSGSGRMDTQYF. CDR3 coding DNA: TGTGCCAGCAGTTACTCGGGGTCAGGGCGAATGGATACGCAGTATTTT. The V and J genes are TRBV6-5 and TRBJ2-3, with a tentative D call TRBD1 (5 bases). This CDR3 is 16 amino acids long. Trimming left V 0 bases short and J 6 bases short, with 16 bases between. Germline-derived CDR1 and CDR2 are MNHEY and SVGAGI.